Below, 28 T cell receptor beta chains from the same sample are listed, as sequenced in a study of T cell changes during pregnancy in multiple sclerosis (dated by TCRdb to the late 2010s). The library was made by the immunoSEQ multiplex PCR assay. TCRdb retrieved this table from immuneACCESS and kept in-frame rearrangements only. Not all clones are present; in checked studies, unresolved V genes account for under half, and no reason is known for the remainder. This sample lists about 80,000 clones; around 93% were detected once. The ten top clones hold about 2.5% of the sample. The material was peripheral blood, obtained in the third trimester of pregnancy. The receptors were sampled from a female donor with multiple sclerosis, enrolled in a pregnancy study.

This clone has only one observation. This chain links TRBV9 with TRBJ1-2; D is perhaps TRBD1 (5 bases). V was pared by 4 bases and J by 14 bases, with 33 bases between. The V gene's germline CDR1 is SGDLS and CDR2 YYNGEE. This CDR3 is built from 17 residues. In DNA, the CDR3 is TGTGCCAGCAGCCTCAGTAGTAGTGGGGGGGGAAAACCCCCTAAAACCTTC. Amino acid sequence: CASSLSSSGGGKPPKTF.

The rearrangement links TRBV27 to TRBJ1-1; 7 bases are shared with TRBD1. This CDR3 contains 14 residues. Germline CDR1 is MNHEY and CDR2 is SMNVEV (reference sequence). V lost 5 bases to trimming and J lost 1 base; unmatched junction nucleotides: 4. As DNA, the CDR3 is TGTGCCAGCAGTATCTACAGGGGGAACACTGAAGCTTTCTTT. Translated, it gives CASSIYRGNTEAFF.

The chain has TRBV6-4 and TRBJ1-6, with 7 bases matching TRBD1. CDR1 MRHNA and CDR2 SNTAGT come from the germline V gene. The CDR3 length is 14 residues. J lost 5 bases, V lost 3 bases, and 1 base had no gene match. CDR3 residues: CASSEDRDNSPLHF. The CDR3, as DNA: TGTGCCAGCAGTGAAGACAGGGATAATTCACCCCTCCACTTT.

The chain carries TRBV9 and TRBJ1-3; unclear D gene. Per germline, CDR1 SGDLS and CDR2 YYNGEE. V shed 4 bases and J shed 2 bases, with 19 bases lying between them. This CDR3 contains 17 residues. CDR3 DNA: TGTGCCAGCAGCTACCTAGGAACGCCGCGTGCTGGAAACACCATATATTTT. The encoded protein is CASSYLGTPRAGNTIYF.

This chain links TRBV5-5 with TRBJ2-7, with D maybe TRBD2 (5 bases). The germline V gene has CDR1 SGHKS and CDR2 YYEKEE (reference sequence). V lost 3 bases, J lost 3 bases, and 19 bases lay in between. This CDR3 has 16 amino acids. CDR3 in DNA: TGTGCCAGCAGCTGGTCCGGGGTCAACTTGGGCTACGAGCAGTACTTC. Protein product: CASSWSGVNLGYEQYF.

This sequence joins TRBV29-1 and TRBJ1-2; no firm D call. Germline lookup yields CDR1 SQVTM and CDR2 ANQGSEA. The V end was cut by 7 bases, the J end by 4 bases, with 16 bases between. The CDR3 is 13 residues long. The CDR3 nucleotides are TGCAGCGCTACAGAAATCTCCTCCTATGGCTACACCTTC. This translates into CSATEISSYGYTF.

The CDR3 protein is CASRTTGTSGINEQFF. The CDR3 DNA reads TGCGCCAGCAGGACCACCGGGACTAGCGGGATCAATGAGCAGTTCTTC. The rearrangement uses TRBV4-1 and TRBJ2-1; 13 bases map to TRBD2. V was pared by 6 bases and J by 6 bases, with 8 bases of the junction left unmatched. Germline CDR1 and CDR2: MGHRA and YSYEKL. CDR3 length: 16 residues.

This chain joins TRBV19 and TRBJ2-2; TRBD2 agrees at 14 bases. V gave up 4 bases and J gave up 7 bases; unmatched junction bases: 5. The germline V gene encodes CDR1 LNHDA and CDR2 SQIVND (reference sequence). The CDR3 is 16 residues long. CDR3 DNA: TGTGCCAGTAGTACGACTAGCGGGGGGGCCGGCGGGGAGCTGTTTTTT. This gives the protein CASSTTSGGAGGELFF.

The chain has TRBV19 and TRBJ1-2; no reliable D call. The germline V and J ends were trimmed by 7 bases and 4 bases, with 13 bases remaining between them. In germline, CDR1 is LNHDA, CDR2 SQIVND (reference sequence). This CDR3 has 13 residues. In DNA, the CDR3 is TGTGCCAGTACCTCCTCCCCGGGCTATGGCTACACCTTC. It specifies CASTSSPGYGYTF.

This sequence joins TRBV2 and TRBJ2-1; TRBD2 agrees at 7 bases. V dropped 10 bases and J dropped 8; count of bases not matched to a gene: 14. The length of the CDR3 is 14 residues. Germline lookup yields CDR1 SNHLY and CDR2 FYNNEI. Here the CDR3 reads CATQGGGPFDEQFF. Written as DNA, the CDR3 is TGTGCCACCCAAGGCGGGGGTCCATTCGATGAGCAGTTCTTC.

The chain uses TRBV11-2 and TRBJ1-2; 10 positions agree with TRBD1. The CDR3 covers 17 residues. CDR1 and CDR2 from the germline V gene are SGHAT and FQNNGV. The junction had 9 bases not matched to a gene; V was cut back by 0 bases and J by 5 bases. The CDR3 region is CASSLDDRGRVGYGYTF. The CDR3 nucleotides read TGTGCCAGCAGCTTAGATGACAGGGGGCGGGTTGGGTATGGCTACACCTTC.

The chain employs TRBV5-1 and TRBJ1-1, with 7 nucleotides matching TRBD1. J was trimmed by 0 bases and V by 2 bases; bases with no gene match: 7. This CDR3 has 16 amino acids. Per germline, CDR1 SGHRS and CDR2 YFSETQ. The CDR3 nucleotides read TGCGCCAGCAGCTTTGGGACAGCACCCATGAACACTGAAGCTTTCTTT. Protein: CASSFGTAPMNTEAFF.

This clone appeared once. The chain is built from TRBV27 and TRBJ2-1; 11 bases match TRBD2. The V segment lost 4 bases and the J segment 10 bases; nucleotides outside the gene matches: 6. The V gene's germline CDR1 is MNHEY and CDR2 SMNVEV (reference sequence). This CDR3 contains 14 residues. The CDR3 DNA sequence: TGTGCCAGCAGTTGGGGACTAGCGGTTCGAGAGCAGTTCTTC. It codes for CASSWGLAVREQFF.

This chain links TRBV15 with TRBJ2-1; no reliable D call. This CDR3 contains 15 residues. Trimming pared 0 bases from V and 7 bases from J, leaving 13 bases between. The germline V gene has CDR1 LNHNV and CDR2 YYDKDF (reference sequence). The chain's CDR3 is CATSREGLDLNEQFF. CDR3 nucleotide sequence: TGTGCCACCAGCAGAGAGGGTCTCGACTTAAATGAGCAGTTCTTC.

The V gene is TRBV9, the J gene TRBJ1-6; D unclear. The V and J ends lost 0 bases and 0 bases respectively, with 10 bases between them. CDR1 is SGDLS, CDR2 YYNGEE, per germline. This CDR3 has 17 residues. The CDR3 coding sequence is TGTGCCAGCAGCGTAGGTCCGGTAAGCTCCTATAATTCACCCCTCCACTTT. Translating it yields CASSVGPVSSYNSPLHF.

This chain links TRBV6-1 with TRBJ1-1; D might be TRBD1 (6 bases). The ends were cut back, 3 bases at V and 4 bases at J, with 12 bases in the middle. The CDR3 loop spans 14 amino acids. Germline V gene data show CDR1 as MNHNS and CDR2 as SASEGT. The CDR3 region has the DNA TGTGCCAGCAGTGAGGGACAACCCTCCACTGAAGCTTTCTTT. Translated, it gives CASSEGQPSTEAFF.

J is TRBJ2-1 and V is TRBV9; TRBD1 aligns across 10 bases. Germline V CDR1 and CDR2: SGDLS, YYNGEE. The CDR3 is made up of 15 amino acids. V was clipped by 4 bases and J by 6 bases; unmatched bases: 7. Here the CDR3 reads CASSPGQGGFNEQFF. In DNA, the CDR3 is TGTGCCAGCAGCCCAGGACAGGGGGGGTTCAATGAGCAGTTCTTC. The full variable domain, completed using reference TRBV9 and TRBJ2-1, is DSGVTQTPKHLITATGQRVTLRCSPRSGDLSVYWYQQSLDQGLQFLIQYYNGEERAKGNILERFSAQQFPDLHSELNLSSLELGDSALYFCASSPGQGGFNEQFFGPGTRLTVL.

This chain connects TRBV6-1 to TRBJ2-3; the D is unclear. Trimming took 10 bases from V and 11 from J, leaving 16 bases between them. The CDR3 has 11 amino acids. CDR1 is MNHNS and CDR2 is SASEGT in the germline V gene. The CDR3 region has the DNA TGTGCCACCGTGTTAGCCATAAAGCAGTATTTT. This translates into CATVLAIKQYF.

The V call is TRBV11-2, the J call TRBJ2-6, with TRBD1 matching 9 bases. Germline-derived CDR1 and CDR2 are SGHAT and FQNNGV. The CDR3 totals 18 residues. With 4 bases clipped from V and 2 bases from J, the junction kept 9 bases outside the gene matches. The CDR3 DNA sequence: TGTGCCAGCAGCTACCGCCGGGACAGGGTTACTGGGGCCAACGTCCTGACTTTC. Translating it yields CASSYRRDRVTGANVLTF.

The chain joins TRBV14 to TRBJ2-7; 8 bases line up with TRBD1. V shed 1 base and J 2 bases; nucleotides not matched to a gene: 1. Germline V gene lookup returns CDR1 SGHDN and CDR2 FVKESK. The CDR3 loop spans 14 amino acids. In nucleotides, the CDR3 is TGTGCCAGCAGCCAAGTCAGGGGGCCCTACGAGCAGTACTTC. Protein sequence: CASSQVRGPYEQYF.

V is TRBV15 and J is TRBJ2-7; 9 nucleotides agree with TRBD1. The CDR3 runs to 16 residues. J gave up 3 bases and V 0 bases, and 6 bases lay outside the gene matches. Germline assignment: CDR1 LNHNV and CDR2 YYDKDF (reference sequence). The CDR3 loop is CATSRDSWTGDYEQYF. For the CDR3, the DNA is TGTGCCACCAGCAGAGATTCGTGGACAGGGGACTACGAGCAGTACTTC.

The chain employs TRBV30 and TRBJ1-6, with a possible D match to TRBD1 (6 bases). CDR1 and CDR2 from the germline V gene are GTSNPN and SVGIG (reference sequence). This CDR3 has 13 residues. The germline V and J ends were trimmed by 2 bases and 13 bases, with 15 bases remaining between them. In DNA form, the CDR3 reads TGTGCCTGGAGTCCTCGGGTGAGGGGGCCCCTCCACTTT. It specifies CAWSPRVRGPLHF.

The chain joins TRBV4-1 to TRBJ1-5; perhaps TRBD1 as D (6 bases). Germline values: CDR1 MGHRA, CDR2 YSYEKL. This CDR3 comprises 15 residues. The V end lost 2 bases, the J end lost 0 bases, and 8 bases lay between the germline ends. The CDR3 DNA reads as TGCGCCAGCAGCCAAACGACAGGTAGCAATCAGCCCCAGCATTTT. Encoded protein: CASSQTTGSNQPQHF.

The genes are TRBV28 and TRBJ1-1, with TRBD1 identical over 8 bases. Germline assignment: CDR1 MDHEN and CDR2 SYDVKM. The CDR3 sequence is 11 residues long. V lost 4 bases to trimming and J lost 8 bases; unmatched junction nucleotides: 0. Here the CDR3 reads CASSWTGEAFF. For the CDR3, the DNA is TGTGCCAGCAGTTGGACAGGGGAAGCTTTCTTT. Based on the CDR3 plus reference TRBV28 and TRBJ1-1, the full variable domain is DVKVTQSSRYLVKRTGEKVFLECVQDMDHENMFWYRQDPGLGLRLIYFSYDVKMKEKGDIPEGYSVSREKKERFSLILESASTNQTSMYLCASSWTGEAFFGQGTRLTVV.

The chain couples TRBV6-1 to TRBJ2-7; D is undetermined. CDR1 is MNHNS, CDR2 SASEGT, per germline. V lost 8 bases and J 3 bases, leaving 11 bases between the germline ends. This CDR3 has 12 amino acids. The CDR3 DNA reads as TGTGCCAGCTCTCCGCCTAGCTACGAGCAGTACTTC. Encoded protein: CASSPPSYEQYF.

The chain employs TRBV5-1 and TRBJ2-1; 9 nucleotides line up with TRBD2. Germline CDR1 and CDR2: SGHRS and YFSETQ. The CDR3 has 15 residues. After removal of 4 bases from V and 8 bases from J, the junction contained 10 bases not matched to a gene. The DNA for the CDR3 is TGCGCCAGCAGCAGGACCGGGACTAGCTTGGATGAGCAGTTCTTC. This codes for CASSRTGTSLDEQFF.

This sequence joins TRBV5-6 and TRBJ1-2, with a weak D call TRBD1 (6 bases). Trimming stripped 3 bases from V and 3 bases from J, with 6 bases between. The CDR3 has 12 amino acids. Germline V gene data show CDR1 as SGHDT and CDR2 as YYEEEE. CDR3 in DNA: TGTGCCAGCAGCTACAGGGACTATGGCTACACCTTC. Protein product: CASSYRDYGYTF.

This chain uses TRBV2 with TRBJ2-1; 10 positions match TRBD2. The CDR3 length is 16 residues. J gave up 8 bases and V 1 base, and 8 bases lay outside the gene matches. Per the germline V gene, CDR1 is SNHLY and CDR2 is FYNNEI. The DNA for the CDR3 is TGTGCCAGCAGTGAAGGTCTAGCGGGGGTGACGGATGAGCAGTTCTTC. This translates into CASSEGLAGVTDEQFF.